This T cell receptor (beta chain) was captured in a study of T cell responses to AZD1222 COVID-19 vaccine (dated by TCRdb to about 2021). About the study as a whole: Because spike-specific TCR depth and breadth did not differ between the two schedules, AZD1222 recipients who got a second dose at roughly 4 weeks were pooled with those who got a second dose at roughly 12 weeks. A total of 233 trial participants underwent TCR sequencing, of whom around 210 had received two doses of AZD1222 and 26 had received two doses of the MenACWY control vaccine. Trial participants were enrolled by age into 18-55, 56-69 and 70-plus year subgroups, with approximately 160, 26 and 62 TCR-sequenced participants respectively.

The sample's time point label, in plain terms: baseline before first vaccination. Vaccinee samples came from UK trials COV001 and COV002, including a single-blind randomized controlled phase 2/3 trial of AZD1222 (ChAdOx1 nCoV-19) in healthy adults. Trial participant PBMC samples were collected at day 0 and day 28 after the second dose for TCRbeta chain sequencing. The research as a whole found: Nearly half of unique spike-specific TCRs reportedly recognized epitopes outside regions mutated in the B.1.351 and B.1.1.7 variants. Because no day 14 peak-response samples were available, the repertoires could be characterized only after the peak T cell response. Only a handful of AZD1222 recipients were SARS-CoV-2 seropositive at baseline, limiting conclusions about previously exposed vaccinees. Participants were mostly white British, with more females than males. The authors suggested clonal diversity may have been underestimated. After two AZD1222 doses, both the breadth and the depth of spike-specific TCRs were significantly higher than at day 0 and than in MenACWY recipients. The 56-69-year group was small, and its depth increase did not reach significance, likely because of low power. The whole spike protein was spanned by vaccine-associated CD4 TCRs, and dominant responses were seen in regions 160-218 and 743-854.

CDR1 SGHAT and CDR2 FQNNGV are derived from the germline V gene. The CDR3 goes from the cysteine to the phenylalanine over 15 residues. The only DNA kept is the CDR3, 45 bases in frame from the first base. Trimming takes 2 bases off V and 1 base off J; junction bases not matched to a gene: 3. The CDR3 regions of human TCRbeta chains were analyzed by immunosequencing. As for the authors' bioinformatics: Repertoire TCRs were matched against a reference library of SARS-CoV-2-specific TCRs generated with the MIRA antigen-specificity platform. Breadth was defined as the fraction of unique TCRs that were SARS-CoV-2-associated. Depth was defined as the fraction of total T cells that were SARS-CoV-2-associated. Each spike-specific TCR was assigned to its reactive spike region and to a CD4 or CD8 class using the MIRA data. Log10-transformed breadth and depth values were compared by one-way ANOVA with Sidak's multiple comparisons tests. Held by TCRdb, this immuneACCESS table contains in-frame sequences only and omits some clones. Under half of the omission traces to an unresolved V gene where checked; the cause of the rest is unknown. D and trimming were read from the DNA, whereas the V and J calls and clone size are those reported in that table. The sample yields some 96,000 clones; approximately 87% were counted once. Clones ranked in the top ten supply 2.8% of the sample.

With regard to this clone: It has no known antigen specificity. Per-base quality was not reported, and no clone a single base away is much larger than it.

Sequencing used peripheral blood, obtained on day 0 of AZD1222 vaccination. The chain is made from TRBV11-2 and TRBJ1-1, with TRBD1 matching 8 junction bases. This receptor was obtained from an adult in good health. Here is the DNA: TGTGCCAGCAGCTTATCCGGACAGGGGAACACTGAAGCTTTCTTT. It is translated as CASSLSGQGNTEAFF.